These T cell receptor beta chains were read from a single sample in a study of CD8 T cells in Susac syndrome. TCRdb reprocessed the immunoSEQ multiplex PCR reads with MiXCR, giving one entry per CDR3 protein. The sample has 130,000 to 150,000 distinct CDR3 sequences; around 94% are singletons. The sequencing input was CD8+ T cells from PBMCs. The receptors were sampled from a human donor in good health. CDR3s include the opening cysteine and the closing phenylalanine or tryptophan. The order of the fields is clone size, J gene, D gene, V gene, CDR3 DNA, CDR3 protein. D genes are given only for firm matches. Clone size is not always given. Where it is, it says once, few, many or a class for expanded clones.

>.|TRBJ2-7|TRBD1|TRBV28
TGTGCCAGCAGTTTAGCCAGGGGGAGTATCTACGAGCAGTACTTC
CASSLARGSIYEQYF
>.|TRBJ2-7|.|TRBV25-1
TGTGCCAGCAGTAGCGACGCGGGATCCTACGAGCAGTACTTC
CASSSDAGSYEQYF
>.|TRBJ2-1|.|TRBV29-1
TGCAGCGTCAAACCCCGGGACATCCCTTACAATGAGCAGTTCTTC
CSVKPRDIPYNEQFF
>.|TRBJ2-7|.|TRBV7-9
TGTGCCAGCAGCTTAGCTCTGGGACTCGAATACGAGCAGTACTTC
CASSLALGLEYEQYF
>.|TRBJ2-6|.|TRBV27
TGTGCCAGCACCCAGGGGGGGCAGGGGTCTGGGGCCAACGTCCTGACTTTC
CASTQGGQGSGANVLTF
>.|TRBJ2-3|.|TRBV30
TGTGCCTGGGACAGCTTCACAGATACGCAGTATTTT
CAWDSFTDTQYF
>.|TRBJ2-1|.|TRBV19
TGTGCCAGTAGTATGAGTCAGTTCAATGAGCAGTTCTTC
CASSMSQFNEQFF
>.|TRBJ2-1|TRBD2|TRBV4-3
TGCGCCAGCAGCCCACCTGCGTTCAGCGGGGGACCCTACAATGAGCAGTTCTTC
CASSPPAFSGGPYNEQFF
>once|TRBJ2-3|.|TRBV27
TGTGCCAGCAACCAACAGGGACCAGATACGCAGTATTTT
CASNQQGPDTQYF
>.|TRBJ2-7|.|TRBV15
TGTGCCACCAGCAGCGGTACCTACGAGCAGTACTTC
CATSSGTYEQYF
>.|TRBJ1-1|.|TRBV7-9
TGTGCCAGCAGCTTGGGGGAGACTGAAGCTTTCTTT
CASSLGETEAFF
>.|TRBJ2-7|TRBD2|TRBV5-1
TGCGCCAGCAGCTTCTCGCGGGAGTTCGAGCAGTACTTC
CASSFSREFEQYF
>.|TRBJ2-5|TRBD1|TRBV2
TGTGCCAGCAGCAGGGGACAGATGGAGGTGGAGACCCAGTACTTC
CASSRGQMEVETQYF
>.|TRBJ2-5|TRBD1|TRBV28
TGTGCCAGCCGCAATCCCCGGGACAGTGGGAAGGAGACCCAGTACTTC
CASRNPRDSGKETQYF
>.|TRBJ2-3|.|TRBV27
TGTGCCAGCAGTTTATCCGCAGGGATTAGCACAGATACGCAGTATTTT
CASSLSAGISTDTQYF
>.|TRBJ2-3|.|TRBV9
TGTGCCAGCAGCGTTTTCAGCGGGTCAACAGATACGCAGTATTTT
CASSVFSGSTDTQYF
>.|TRBJ1-5|.|TRBV4-2
TGTGCCAGCAGCCAGACGTCAGATCAGCCCCAGCATTTT
CASSQTSDQPQHF
>.|TRBJ1-1|TRBD1|TRBV25-1
TGTGCCAGTCTCCTGACAGGGGGGACTGAAGCTTTCTTT
CASLLTGGTEAFF
>.|TRBJ1-1|.|TRBV29-1
TGCAGCGTTCCTGGGAGCACTGAAGCTTTCTTT
CSVPGSTEAFF
>.|TRBJ2-1|.|TRBV6-5
TGTGCCAGCAGTTACGAGAGGAGCTCCTACAATGAGCAGTTCTTC
CASSYERSSYNEQFF
>.|TRBJ1-5|.|TRBV30
TGTGCCTGGAGTGTACGGATAGGGGGGAATCAGCCCCAGCATTTT
CAWSVRIGGNQPQHF
>once|TRBJ2-2|.|TRBV5-8
TGTGCCAGTGGCACGGACACCGGGGAGCTGTTTTTT
CASGTDTGELFF
>.|TRBJ2-7|.|TRBV28
TGTGCCAGCAGTTTACCCCCTAACGAGCAGTACTTC
CASSLPPNEQYF
>.|TRBJ2-1|.|TRBV6-2/TRBV6-3
TGTGCCAGCAGTTACCACAGGAGAGATGAGCAGTTCTTC
CASSYHRRDEQFF
>.|TRBJ2-7|.|TRBV4-1
TGCGCCAGCAGCAGAGAGACCCTGAGCTCCTACGAGCAGTACTTC
CASSRETLSSYEQYF
>.|TRBJ2-7|.|TRBV15
TGTGCCACCAGCAGTGTATGGGGTTACGAGCAGTACTTC
CATSSVWGYEQYF
>.|TRBJ2-1|.|TRBV9
TGTGCCAGCAGCGGGGATCTAGGGGATGAGCAGTTCTTC
CASSGDLGDEQFF
>.|TRBJ2-7|TRBD1|TRBV7-2
TGTGCCAGCAGCATGGACAGGGCTTATGAGCAGTACTTC
CASSMDRAYEQYF
>.|TRBJ1-2|TRBD1|TRBV7-9
TGTGCCAGCCGACAAGACAGGGTCGTTGGCTACACCTTC
CASRQDRVVGYTF
>.|TRBJ1-2|.|TRBV27
TGTGTAGCTGGCCGGGACAACTATGGCTACACCTTC
CVAGRDNYGYTF
>.|TRBJ2-1|.|TRBV24-1
TGTGCCACCAGTGATTTATACAATGAGCAGTTCTTC
CATSDLYNEQFF
>.|TRBJ2-5|.|TRBV29-1
TGCAGCGTTGAAGCACAACAAGAGACCCAGTACTTC
CSVEAQQETQYF
>.|TRBJ1-4|.|TRBV13
TGTGCCAGCAGCCGACGATTGGGACACAGGGATGAAAAACTGTTTTTT
CASSRRLGHRDEKLFF
>once|TRBJ2-7|.|TRBV15
TGTGCCACCAGCAGAGAGGCTTCGGGTAGATACGAGCAGTACTTC
CATSREASGRYEQYF
>.|TRBJ2-3|TRBD2|TRBV2
TGTGCCAGCAGTGATACCGGACTAGGTCCAGATACGCAGTATTTT
CASSDTGLGPDTQYF
>.|TRBJ2-3|TRBD2|TRBV20-1
TGCAGAACCGTGGGGGGCGCCGGACTAGCGACAGATACGCAGTATTTT
CRTVGGAGLATDTQYF
>.|TRBJ2-1|TRBD1|TRBV20-1
TGCAGTGGCACCCTCCGGGACAGGGGGCAAGAGGAGCAGTTCTTC
CSGTLRDRGQEEQFF
>.|TRBJ1-2|TRBD1|TRBV28
TGTGCCAGCAGTTGGGGGACAGGGGGCAACTATGGCTACACCTTC
CASSWGTGGNYGYTF
>.|TRBJ1-5|TRBD1|TRBV27
TGTGCCAGCAGTTCGGGACAGTTCAATCAGCCCCAGCATTTT
CASSSGQFNQPQHF
>.|TRBJ2-2|TRBD1|TRBV7-9
TGTGCCAGCAGCAACATCGACAGGGGACACACCGGGGAGCTGTTTTTT
CASSNIDRGHTGELFF
>.|TRBJ2-1|.|TRBV5-6
TGTGCCAGCAGCTTGGTGGAGGGGGTGGGCGATGAGCAGTTCTTC
CASSLVEGVGDEQFF
>.|TRBJ2-7|TRBD2|TRBV9
TGTGCCAGCAGCGTTCTAGCGGGAGGGTCCTATGACGAGCAGTACTTC
CASSVLAGGSYDEQYF
>.|TRBJ2-7|TRBD2|TRBV7-2
TGTGCCAGCAGCTTAGAGCCTAGCGGCTACGAGCAGTACTTC
CASSLEPSGYEQYF
>.|TRBJ2-5|TRBD2|TRBV7-9
TGTGCCAGCAGCGCAGTCCTCCTAGCGGCCAAAGAGACCCAGTACTTC
CASSAVLLAAKETQYF
>.|TRBJ2-7|.|TRBV29-1
TGCAGCGTGCTATGGCGGGATATCCCCTACGAGCAGTACTTC
CSVLWRDIPYEQYF
>once|TRBJ1-2|.|TRBV11-1
TGTGCCAGCAGCCAGACAGGCGGTGGCTACACCTTC
CASSQTGGGYTF
>.|TRBJ2-4|TRBD2|TRBV6-2/TRBV6-3
TGTGCCAGCAGTCAGGGACTAGCGAACATTCAGTACTTC
CASSQGLANIQYF
>.|TRBJ2-7|.|TRBV4-3
TGCGCCAGCAGCCAAGGCCAGGGTAACTACGAGCAGTACTTC
CASSQGQGNYEQYF
>.|TRBJ2-1|.|TRBV12-3/TRBV12-4
TGTGCCAGCAGTTTAAGGGTGCAGGGGGGGGATGAGCAGTTCTTC
CASSLRVQGGDEQFF
>once|TRBJ2-5|TRBD1|TRBV7-9
TGTGCCAGCAGCTCGCCGGGACAGCAAGAGACCCAGTACTTC
CASSSPGQQETQYF
>.|TRBJ2-2|.|TRBV9
TGTGCCAGCAGCGTAGGTGACAGCTTCACCGGGGAGCTGTTTTTT
CASSVGDSFTGELFF
>.|TRBJ2-1|.|TRBV5-6
TGTGCCAGCAGCTTGGGAGTAGCTGGCTTACAGTTCTTC
CASSLGVAGLQFF
>.|TRBJ1-2|.|TRBV29-1
TGCAGCGTTGAAGATCTTAGTCCGGGCAGAGAAAGCCATTCCTATGGCTACACCTTC
CSVEDLSPGRESHSYGYTF